This T cell receptor beta chain was identified in a study of cytomegalovirus exposure and HLA in healthy donors. Primers included in the PCR were 60 Vbeta and 13 Jbeta primers. Only in-frame clones appear in the TCRdb table, and some are missing; sequencing was by immunoSEQ multiplex PCR. The sample holds 130,000 or so clones, 60% to 80% seen once. The CDR3 has 14 residues. Deletions cut 7 bases from V and 6 bases from J, with 16 bases between. CDR1 is MNHNS, CDR2 SASEGT, per germline. The receptor's source is a man in his forties or fifties in good health and CMV-seronegative. The chain recombines TRBV6-1 with TRBJ1-3, with TRBD1 as a possible D gene (6 bases). Sequencing was performed on PBMCs. CDR3 in amino acids: CASTGRGTSNTIYF. The CDR3 bases are TGTGCCAGCACTGGAAGGGGGACATCAAACACCATATATTTT.